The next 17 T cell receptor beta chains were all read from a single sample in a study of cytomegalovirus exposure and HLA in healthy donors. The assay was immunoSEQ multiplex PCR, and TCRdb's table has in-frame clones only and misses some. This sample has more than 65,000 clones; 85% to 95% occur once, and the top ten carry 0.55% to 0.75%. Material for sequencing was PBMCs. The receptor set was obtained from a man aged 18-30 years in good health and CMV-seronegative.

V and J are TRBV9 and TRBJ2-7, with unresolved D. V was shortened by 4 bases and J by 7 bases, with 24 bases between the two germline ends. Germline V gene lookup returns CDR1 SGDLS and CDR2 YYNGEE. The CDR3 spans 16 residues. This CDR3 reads CASSRAPSSLYFEQYF. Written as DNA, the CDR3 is TGTGCCAGCAGCAGAGCCCCGTCGAGCCTCTATTTTGAGCAGTACTTC.

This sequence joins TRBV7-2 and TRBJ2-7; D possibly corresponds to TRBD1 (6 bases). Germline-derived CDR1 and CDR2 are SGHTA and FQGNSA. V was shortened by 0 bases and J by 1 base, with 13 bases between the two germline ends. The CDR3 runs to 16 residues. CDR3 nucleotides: TGTGCCAGCAGCTTAGCGGCAGGGGTGTTATCCTACGAGCAGTACTTC. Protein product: CASSLAAGVLSYEQYF.

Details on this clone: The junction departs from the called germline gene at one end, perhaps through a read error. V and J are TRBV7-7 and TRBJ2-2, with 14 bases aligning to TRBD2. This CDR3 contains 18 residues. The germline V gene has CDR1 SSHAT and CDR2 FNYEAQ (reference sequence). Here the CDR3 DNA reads TGTGCTAGCACCCCCCGACTAGCGGGGGGGCCTTGGACCGGGGAGCTGTTTTTT. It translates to CASTPRLAGGPWTGELFF.

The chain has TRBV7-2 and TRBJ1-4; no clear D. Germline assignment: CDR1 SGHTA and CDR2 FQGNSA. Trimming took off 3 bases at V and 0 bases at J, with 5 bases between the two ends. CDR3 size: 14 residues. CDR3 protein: CASSLRTTNEKLFF. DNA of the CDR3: TGTGCCAGCAGCTTGCGGACAACTAATGAAAAACTGTTTTTT.

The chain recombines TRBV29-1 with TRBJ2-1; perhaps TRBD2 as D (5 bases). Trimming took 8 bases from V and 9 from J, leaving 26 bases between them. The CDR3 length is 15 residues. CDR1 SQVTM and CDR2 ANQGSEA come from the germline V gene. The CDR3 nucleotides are TGCAGCCACAACCTCCACATACTGAGCGGAGGTGAGCAGTTCTTC. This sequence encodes CSHNLHILSGGEQFF.

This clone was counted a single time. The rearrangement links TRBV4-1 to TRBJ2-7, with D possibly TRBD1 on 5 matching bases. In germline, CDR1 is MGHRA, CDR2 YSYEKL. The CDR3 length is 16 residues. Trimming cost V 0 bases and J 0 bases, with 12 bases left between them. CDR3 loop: CASSQDLETASYEQYF. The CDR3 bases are TGCGCCAGCAGCCAAGATCTAGAGACAGCCTCCTACGAGCAGTACTTC.

The CDR3 reads CASSPRQVEDEQYF. DNA for the CDR3: TGTGCCAGTAGTCCCCGACAGGTGGAGGACGAGCAGTACTTC. The V gene is TRBV19, the J gene TRBJ2-7; TRBD1 might be the D (6 bases). The V gene's germline CDR1 is LNHDA and CDR2 SQIVND (reference sequence). The CDR3 consists of 14 residues. V lost 5 bases, J lost 5 bases, and 16 bases lay in between.

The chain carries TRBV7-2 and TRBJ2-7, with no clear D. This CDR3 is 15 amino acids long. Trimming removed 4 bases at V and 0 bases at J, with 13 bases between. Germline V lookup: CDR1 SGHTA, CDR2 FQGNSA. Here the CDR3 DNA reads TGTGCCAGCAGCTCCTATCTTCTGAGCTCCTACGAGCAGTACTTC. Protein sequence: CASSSYLLSSYEQYF.

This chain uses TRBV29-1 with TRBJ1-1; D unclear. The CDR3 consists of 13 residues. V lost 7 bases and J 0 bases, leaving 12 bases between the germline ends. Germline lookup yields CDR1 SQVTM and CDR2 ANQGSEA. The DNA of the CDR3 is TGCAGCGGGGCGGGCAGGATGAACACTGAAGCTTTCTTT. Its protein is CSGAGRMNTEAFF.

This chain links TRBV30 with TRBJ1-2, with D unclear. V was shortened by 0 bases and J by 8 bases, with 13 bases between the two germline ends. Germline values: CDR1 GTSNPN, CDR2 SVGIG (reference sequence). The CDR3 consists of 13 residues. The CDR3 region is CAWSVPSQRGYTF. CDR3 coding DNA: TGTGCCTGGAGTGTACCCAGCCAGAGGGGCTACACCTTC.

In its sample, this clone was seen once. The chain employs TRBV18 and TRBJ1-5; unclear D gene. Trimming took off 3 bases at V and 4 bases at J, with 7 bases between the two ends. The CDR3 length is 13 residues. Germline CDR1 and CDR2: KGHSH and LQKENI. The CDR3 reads CASSPPGNQPQHF. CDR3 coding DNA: TGTGCCAGCTCACCCCCCGGGAATCAGCCCCAGCATTTT.

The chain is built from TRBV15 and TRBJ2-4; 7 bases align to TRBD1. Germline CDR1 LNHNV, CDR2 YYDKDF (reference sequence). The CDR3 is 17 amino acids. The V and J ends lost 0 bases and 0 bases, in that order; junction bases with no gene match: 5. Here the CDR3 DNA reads TGTGCCACCAGCAGAGAGGTAACAGGGGTAGCCAAAAACATTCAGTACTTC. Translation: CATSREVTGVAKNIQYF.

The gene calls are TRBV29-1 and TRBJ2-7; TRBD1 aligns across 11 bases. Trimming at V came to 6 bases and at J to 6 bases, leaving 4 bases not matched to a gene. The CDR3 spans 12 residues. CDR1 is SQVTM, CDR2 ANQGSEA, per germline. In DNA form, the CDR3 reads TGCAGCGTCTGGGACAGGGGGATCGAGCAGTACTTC. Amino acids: CSVWDRGIEQYF.

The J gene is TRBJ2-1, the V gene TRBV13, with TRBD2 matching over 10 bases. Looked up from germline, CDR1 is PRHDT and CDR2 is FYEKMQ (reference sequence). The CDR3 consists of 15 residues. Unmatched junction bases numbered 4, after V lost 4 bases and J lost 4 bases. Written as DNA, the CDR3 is TGTGCCAGCAGCTACCTAGCGGGAGTGTACAATGAGCAGTTCTTC. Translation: CASSYLAGVYNEQFF.

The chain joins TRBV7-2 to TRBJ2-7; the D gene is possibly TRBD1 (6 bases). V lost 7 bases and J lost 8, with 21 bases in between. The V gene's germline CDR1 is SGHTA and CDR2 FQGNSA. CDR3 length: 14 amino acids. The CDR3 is CASILRGPPGKQYF. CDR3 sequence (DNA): TGTGCCAGCATTCTCAGGGGTCCCCCTGGGAAGCAGTACTTC. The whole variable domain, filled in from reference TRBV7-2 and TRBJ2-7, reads GAGVSQSPSNKVTEKGKDVELRCDPISGHTALYWYRQSLGQGLEFLIYFQGNSAPDKSGLPSDRFSAERTGGSVSTLTIQRTQQEDSAVYLCASILRGPPGKQYFGPGTRLTVT.

CDR3 DNA: TGTGCCAGTAGTATAGAGGCGGAGAGGCCCGATTCACCCCTCCACTTT. This encodes CASSIEAERPDSPLHF. The chain employs TRBV19 and TRBJ1-6, with D unclear. V was cut by 0 bases and J by 8 bases, with 14 bases left in between. This CDR3 is 16 amino acids long. The V gene's germline CDR1 is LNHDA and CDR2 SQIVND (reference sequence).

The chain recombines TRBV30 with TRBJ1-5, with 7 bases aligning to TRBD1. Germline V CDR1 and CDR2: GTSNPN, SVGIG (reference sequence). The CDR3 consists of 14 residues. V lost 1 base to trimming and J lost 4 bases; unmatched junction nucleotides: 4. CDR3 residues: CAWSALTGNQPQHF. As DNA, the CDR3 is TGTGCCTGGAGTGCCTTGACAGGGAATCAGCCCCAGCATTTT.